Below, 29 T cell receptor beta chains from the same sample are listed, as sequenced in a study of T cells after yellow fever vaccination. MiXCR, applied by TCRdb to the 5' RACE reads, yields one record per CDR3 protein. Here the sample spans around 550,000 distinct CDR3 sequences, roughly a fifth being singletons. The sample was PBMCs, taken 15 days after the yellow fever booster vaccination. These receptors were taken from a man aged 25 to 40 who received the YFV17D yellow fever vaccine.

This rearrangement joins TRBV6-8 to TRBJ2-2; no firm D call. V was cut by 8 bases and J by 5 bases, with 12 bases left in between. This CDR3 contains 13 residues. Germline CDR1 is MNHGY and CDR2 is SAAAGT. The CDR3 is CASRIRLTGELFF. The CDR3 bases are TGTGCCAGCCGCATCCGCTTGACCGGGGAGCTGTTTTTT.

The chain links TRBV29-1 to TRBJ1-2, with a possible D match to TRBD1 (5 bases). CDR1 and CDR2 from the germline V gene are SQVTM and ANQGSEA. The CDR3 totals 13 residues. The ends were cut back, 5 bases at V and 4 bases at J, with 14 bases in the middle. This CDR3 is CSVSNVRAYGYTF. CDR3 in DNA: TGCAGCGTTTCTAACGTCAGGGCCTATGGCTACACCTTC.

This clonotype turned up a few times. The chain has TRBV20-1 and TRBJ2-5, with D possibly matching TRBD1 (6 bases). The CDR3 is 16 amino acids. V lost 5 bases to trimming and J lost 1 base, with 20 bases between them. Germline lookup yields CDR1 DFQATT and CDR2 SNEGSKA (reference sequence). CDR3 amino acids: CSAAGTPRGGQETQYF. The CDR3 coding sequence is TGCAGTGCTGCCGGGACCCCCCGAGGGGGCCAAGAGACCCAGTACTTC.

This rearrangement joins TRBV4-2 to TRBJ2-5; perhaps TRBD2 as D (6 bases). Per the germline V gene, CDR1 is LGHNA and CDR2 is YNFKEQ. V dropped 0 bases and J dropped 6 bases, with 17 bases sitting between them. This CDR3 is built from 16 residues. CDR3 DNA: TGTGCCAGCAGCCAAGAATCGGGTCAGCGGGCCAAGACCCAGTACTTC. Amino acids: CASSQESGQRAKTQYF.

This clonotype was observed a few times. The chain combines TRBV29-1 with TRBJ2-1; 9 bases agree with TRBD2. This CDR3 is 15 amino acids long. V shed 3 bases and J 0 bases; nucleotides not matched to a gene: 3. Germline V CDR1 and CDR2: SQVTM, ANQGSEA. CDR3 protein: CSVDGGRGSYNEQFF. Here the CDR3 DNA reads TGCAGCGTTGATGGCGGGAGGGGCTCCTACAATGAGCAGTTCTTC.

The chain combines TRBV29-1 with TRBJ2-7; 7 bases align to TRBD2. The V gene's germline CDR1 is SQVTM and CDR2 ANQGSEA. V trimming: 5 bases; J trimming: 7 bases; junction bases outside the gene matches: 8. This CDR3 spans 12 amino acids. The CDR3 DNA is TGCAGCGTTTTTATCTGGGGAGGGGAGCAGTACTTC. Residues: CSVFIWGGEQYF.

This chain connects TRBV29-1 to TRBJ1-4; the D gene is possibly TRBD1 (6 bases). This CDR3 spans 13 amino acids. Deletions cut 6 bases from V and 8 bases from J, with 16 bases between. Germline V gene data show CDR1 as SQVTM and CDR2 as ANQGSEA. The CDR3 bases are TGCAGCGTCCCGGAACAGGGAGGCGAAAAACTGTTTTTT. As protein: CSVPEQGGEKLFF.

This clonotype was counted a few times. The chain links TRBV5-1 to TRBJ1-2; 12 bases fit TRBD1. There are 14 residues in the CDR3. CDR1 is SGHRS and CDR2 is YFSETQ in the germline V gene. After removal of 6 bases from V and 7 bases from J, the junction contained 7 bases not matched to a gene. The CDR3 loop is CASTQGQGAGGYTF. The CDR3 coding sequence is TGCGCCAGCACCCAGGGACAGGGGGCTGGTGGCTACACCTTC.

Ten or more counts support this clonotype. The V gene is TRBV12-3 or TRBV12-4, the J gene TRBJ1-1; 9 positions match TRBD1. There are 14 residues in the CDR3. Germline trimming cut 6 bases from V and 3 bases from J; bases unmatched to any gene: 5. The CDR3 sequence is CASSLTGGYTEAFF. The CDR3 bases are TGTGCCAGCAGCTTAACAGGGGGCTACACTGAAGCTTTCTTT.

The rearrangement uses TRBV7-6 and TRBJ2-1, with 8 bases aligning to TRBD2. This CDR3 spans 17 amino acids. Trimming took 5 bases from V and 0 from J; bases not matched to a gene: 9. CDR1 is SGHVS and CDR2 is FNYEAQ in the germline V gene. The CDR3 bases are TGTGCCAGCAGCAGGACCGCGGCGGGAGGCTCCTACAATGAGCAGTTCTTC. As protein: CASSRTAAGGSYNEQFF.

The gene calls are TRBV15 and TRBJ2-3, with a tentative D call TRBD1 (5 bases). V was trimmed by 1 base and J by 6 bases, leaving 14 bases between them. CDR1 is LNHNV, CDR2 YYDKDF, per germline (reference sequence). The CDR3 spans 15 residues. The CDR3 here is CATSRVVGSGDTQYF. The CDR3 region has the DNA TGTGCCACCAGCAGAGTGGTGGGGTCAGGGGATACGCAGTATTTT.

This chain links TRBV3-1 with TRBJ1-2; TRBD1 agrees at 8 bases. The CDR3 length is 13 residues. V shed 4 bases and J 13 bases; nucleotides not matched to a gene: 11. The V gene's germline CDR1 is LGHDT and CDR2 YNNKEL (reference sequence). DNA for the CDR3: TGTGCCAGCAGCCGACAGGGGACCGGGGCGAGCACCTTC. This sequence encodes CASSRQGTGASTF.

The chain couples TRBV7-2 to TRBJ2-1; D perhaps matches TRBD2 (7 bases). Germline V gene lookup returns CDR1 SGHTA and CDR2 FQGNSA. The CDR3 has 17 amino acids. V lost 3 bases and J 5 bases, leaving 20 bases between the germline ends. CDR3 nucleotides: TGTGCCAGCAGCTTCTCCGGGGGGCTAGGTTTTAACAATGAGCAGTTCTTC. Protein product: CASSFSGGLGFNNEQFF.

The rearrangement uses TRBV19 and TRBJ2-5; D is undetermined. Germline loops: CDR1 LNHDA, CDR2 SQIVND (reference sequence). V was cut by 7 bases and J by 1 base, with 13 bases left in between. CDR3 length: 14 amino acids. This CDR3 is CASNSAGPQETQYF. The CDR3 nucleotides read TGTGCCAGTAATTCGGCAGGCCCCCAAGAGACCCAGTACTTC. Filled out from reference TRBV19 and TRBJ2-5, the complete variable domain reads DGGITQSPKYLFRKEGQNVTLSCEQNLNHDAMYWYRQDPGQGLRLIYYSQIVNDFQKGDIAEGYSVSREKKESFPLTVTSAQKNPTAFYLCASNSAGPQETQYFGPGTRLLVL.

A few counts support this clonotype. J is TRBJ2-7 and V is TRBV7-2; 9 bases are a match to TRBD2. Unmatched junction bases numbered 6, after V lost 3 bases and J lost 6 bases. The germline V gene encodes CDR1 SGHTA and CDR2 FQGNSA. The CDR3 length is 14 residues. CDR3 loop: CASSFLAGVTEQYF. DNA for the CDR3: TGTGCCAGCAGCTTTTTAGCGGGAGTGACCGAGCAGTACTTC.

The CDR3 DNA reads TGTGCCACCGGGGACAGGGAGTACGAGCAGTACTTC. Protein: CATGDREYEQYF. The rearrangement uses TRBV10-3 and TRBJ2-7; 9 nucleotides align to TRBD1. The CDR3 is 12 amino acids. Germline CDR1 ENHRY, CDR2 SYGVKD. J lost 4 bases, V lost 10 bases, and 5 bases had no gene match.

This clonotype was counted only a few times. CDR3 sequence: CASRRPGLAGETQYF. The CDR3 bases are TGTGCCAGCAGACGACCGGGACTAGCGGGAGAGACCCAGTACTTC. The rearrangement links TRBV12-3 or TRBV12-4 to TRBJ2-5, with TRBD2 matching over 12 bases. The CDR3 runs to 15 residues. After removal of 6 bases from V and 4 bases from J, the junction contained 6 bases not matched to a gene.

The gene calls are TRBV15 and TRBJ2-7; 10 bases line up with TRBD2. Germline assignment: CDR1 LNHNV and CDR2 YYDKDF (reference sequence). This CDR3 comprises 15 residues. V lost 2 bases to trimming and J lost 6 bases; unmatched junction nucleotides: 7. This chain's CDR3 is CATSRRDLAGVEQYF. The CDR3 DNA follows: TGTGCCACCAGCAGACGGGACCTAGCGGGAGTCGAGCAGTACTTC.

V is TRBV7-3 and J is TRBJ2-3, with 11 bases fitting TRBD2. The germline CDR1 and CDR2 sequences are SGHTA and FQGTGA. This CDR3 spans 17 amino acids. V shed 5 bases and J 0 bases; nucleotides not matched to a gene: 7. The CDR3 coding sequence is TGTGCCAGCAGCGTACTAGCGGGAGTGATGAGCACAGATACGCAGTATTTT. It specifies CASSVLAGVMSTDTQYF.

This clonotype occurred a few times. This chain uses TRBV5-1 with TRBJ2-7, with D uncertain. V was pared by 0 bases and J by 2 bases, with 9 bases between. Germline CDR1 SGHRS, CDR2 YFSETQ. The CDR3 runs to 14 residues. This chain's CDR3 is CASSLDGPAYEQYF. CDR3 nucleotide sequence: TGCGCCAGCAGCTTGGATGGGCCGGCCTACGAGCAGTACTTC.

This chain links TRBV20-1 with TRBJ1-5, with D possibly matching TRBD1 (5 bases). Trimming removed 5 bases at V and 3 bases at J, with 8 bases between. Germline CDR1 DFQATT, CDR2 SNEGSKA (reference sequence). The CDR3 totals 12 residues. The CDR3 is CSARDVNQPQHF. In nucleotides, the CDR3 is TGCAGTGCTCGGGACGTCAATCAGCCCCAGCATTTT.

The chain combines TRBV5-1 with TRBJ2-2; D tentatively fits TRBD1 or TRBD2 (6 bases each). The V gene lost 4 bases and the J gene lost 6 bases, with 10 bases spanning the gap. Germline CDR1 and CDR2: SGHRS and YFSETQ. This CDR3 is built from 13 residues. The chain's CDR3 is CASSAGGAGELFF. DNA for the CDR3: TGCGCCAGCAGCGCCGGGGGCGCCGGGGAGCTGTTTTTT.

This clonotype was counted only a few times. The CDR3 here is CSAGTSGSSGNTQYF. The CDR3 region has the DNA TGCAGTGCTGGGACTAGCGGGAGTAGTGGAAATACGCAGTATTTT. This chain connects TRBV20-1 to TRBJ2-3; 14 bases are shared with TRBD2. With V trimmed by 5 bases and J by 7 bases, 8 bases remained unmatched. Germline values: CDR1 DFQATT, CDR2 SNEGSKA (reference sequence). The CDR3 is 15 amino acids.

This clonotype showed up just a few times. The chain joins TRBV5-6 to TRBJ1-1; tentatively, D is TRBD1 (6 bases). CDR1 is SGHDT and CDR2 is YYEEEE in the germline V gene. Deletions cut 2 bases from V and 13 bases from J, with 18 bases between. The CDR3 runs 13 residues. CDR3 protein: CASSFLGTPKGFF. As DNA, the CDR3 is TGTGCCAGCAGCTTTCTTGGGACACCGAAGGGTTTCTTT.

This clonotype showed up just a few times. The chain joins TRBV7-7 to TRBJ2-5; 7 nucleotides line up with TRBD2. CDR1 is SSHAT and CDR2 is FNYEAQ in the germline V gene (reference sequence). This CDR3 is 13 amino acids long. CDR3 loop: CASGSDAAGTQYF. CDR3 nucleotides: TGTGCTAGCGGGTCGGATGCGGCAGGGACCCAGTACTTC.

This clonotype showed up just a few times. The gene calls are TRBV28 and TRBJ2-7, with D perhaps matching TRBD1 (6 bases). This CDR3 is built from 15 residues. Germline CDR1 MDHEN, CDR2 SYDVKM. V shed 5 bases and J shed 2 bases, with 16 bases lying between them. CDR3: CASSGSGTLTYEQYF. CDR3 nucleotide sequence: TGTGCCAGCAGTGGATCCGGGACACTTACCTACGAGCAGTACTTC.

In DNA, the CDR3 is TGCAGTGCTGCGGGACACAACTACGAGCAGTACTTC. Protein: CSAAGHNYEQYF. This chain uses TRBV20-1 with TRBJ2-7; either TRBD1 or TRBD2 may fit D (6 bases each). V lost 5 bases, J lost 3 bases, and 11 bases lay in between. The CDR3 totals 12 residues. Looked up from germline, CDR1 is DFQATT and CDR2 is SNEGSKA (reference sequence).

The chain employs TRBV6-5 and TRBJ2-5; D possibly matches TRBD1 or TRBD2 (5 bases each). Germline V CDR1 and CDR2: MNHEY, SVGAGI. The V and J ends lost 0 bases and 7 bases respectively, with 15 bases between them. CDR3 length equals 15 residues. The CDR3: CASSYSAGRGSTQYF. In DNA form, the CDR3 reads TGTGCCAGCAGTTACTCGGCAGGGCGAGGGTCGACCCAGTACTTC.

CDR3 in DNA: TGTGCCAGCAGCCGAAGACAGGGCGGGGAAAAACTGTTTTTT. It translates to CASSRRQGGEKLFF. This chain uses TRBV4-2 with TRBJ1-4; 7 bases map to TRBD1. Germline V CDR1 and CDR2: LGHNA, YNFKEQ. The CDR3 has 14 amino acids. V lost 4 bases, J lost 8 bases, and 7 bases stayed unmatched.